The 9 T cell receptor beta chains listed next were all sequenced from one sample in a study of CD8+ T cells in alopecia areata. cDNA prepared by RNA extraction and subsequent reverse transcription served as the template for sequencing. Data came from immunoSEQ multiplex PCR; TCRdb stores just in-frame clones and leaves some out. The sample has 110,000 to 150,000 clones, roughly 50% seen once. The sample was CD4+ T cells sorted from blood, taken at week 0. These receptors were collected from a human donor with alopecia areata.

This clone was found a few times. The rearrangement uses TRBV18 and TRBJ2-2, with D unclear. Deletions cut 5 bases from V and 6 bases from J, with 16 bases between. This CDR3 region has 15 residues. Germline CDR1 KGHSH, CDR2 LQKENI. The CDR3 DNA follows: TGTGCCAGCTCATCCCCGGTGGTGAGAGCCGGGGAGCTGTTTTTT. It translates to CASSSPVVRAGELFF.

The CDR3 nucleotides read TGCAGCGTCCGAGCGGCCCCGGATACGCAGTATTTT. This translates into CSVRAAPDTQYF. The chain employs TRBV29-1 and TRBJ2-3, with a tentative D call TRBD2 (5 bases). This CDR3 is built from 12 residues. CDR1 is SQVTM and CDR2 is ANQGSEA in the germline V gene. Between the trimmed V and J ends, which lost 6 bases and 6 bases, there was a span of 13 bases.

The rearrangement joins TRBV30 to TRBJ2-7, with a weak D call TRBD2 (5 bases). The ends were cut back, 0 bases at V and 4 bases at J, with 13 bases in the middle. CDR3 size: 14 residues. Germline CDR1 GTSNPN, CDR2 SVGIG (reference sequence). CDR3 DNA: TGTGCCTGGAGTGTAGGTGGGAGCTTATACGAGCAGTACTTC. Translation gives CAWSVGGSLYEQYF.

The V and J genes are TRBV6-6 and TRBJ2-5, with TRBD1 matching over 10 bases. Germline CDR1 and CDR2: MNHNY and SVGAGI (reference sequence). V trimming: 0 bases; J trimming: 5 bases; junction bases outside the gene matches: 6. The CDR3 extends over 16 amino acids. DNA of the CDR3: TGTGCCAGCAGTTACTCGAGGACAGGGGGTCGGGAGACCCAGTACTTC. As protein: CASSYSRTGGRETQYF.

V and J are TRBV25-1 and TRBJ1-2; 7 nucleotides align to TRBD1. This CDR3 has 14 residues. The J segment lost 6 bases and the V segment lost 3 bases, leaving 7 bases of the junction unmatched. CDR1 and CDR2 from the germline V gene are MGHDK and SYGVNS. CDR3: CASSETGKSHGYTF. The CDR3 bases are TGTGCCAGCAGTGAGACAGGGAAATCCCATGGCTACACCTTC.

This clone was counted a few times. The CDR3 end shows no conserved phenylalanine or tryptophan, and so a read error is likely. No DNA is shown, since the ends of the CDR3 on it are uncertain; the CDR3 is the one TCRdb lists. The CDR3 sequence: CASSLLGQGPPP. This chain joins TRBV23-1 and TRBJ1-2; TRBD1 was called by the table and not checked on the DNA. TRBV23-1 is known as an ORF, though its function is uncertain. Ends included, the CDR3 has 12 residues.

This clone was counted a few times. This chain connects TRBV29-1 to TRBJ1-1; D gene ambiguous. Germline V gene data show CDR1 as SQVTM and CDR2 as ANQGSEA. Trimming removed 5 bases from V and 0 bases from J, with 13 bases in between. The CDR3 loop spans 14 amino acids. The CDR3 DNA follows: TGCAGCGTTAAGTGGGATCTCATGAACACTGAAGCTTTCTTT. It translates to CSVKWDLMNTEAFF.

The chain combines TRBV5-1 with TRBJ2-7; possible D gene TRBD2, 5 bases. Germline V CDR1 and CDR2: SGHRS, YFSETQ. The V end lost 5 bases, the J end lost 6 bases, and 18 bases lay between the germline ends. CDR3 length: 14 residues. The CDR3 coding sequence is TGCGCCAGCAGTATGGAGGCGGCAGTGGGCGAGCAGTACTTC. As protein: CASSMEAAVGEQYF.

CDR3 region: CAWRARGTNYGYTF. The CDR3 nucleotides are TGTGCCTGGAGGGCCCGTGGGACAAACTATGGCTACACCTTC. The chain has TRBV30 and TRBJ1-2; D may be TRBD1 (6 bases). Trimming left V 3 bases short and J 2 bases short, with 13 bases between. The germline CDR1 and CDR2 sequences are GTSNPN and SVGIG (reference sequence). The CDR3 consists of 14 residues.